This T cell receptor (beta chain) was found in a study of cytomegalovirus exposure and HLA in healthy donors. General observations from the study: It was reported in a later analysis that an Asian-associated ancestry cluster showed fewer N-insertions than the 666-donor mean.

Points on this clone: Antigen unknown.

Trimming removed 3 bases from V and 8 bases from J; junction bases left unmatched: 7. The germline CDR1 and CDR2 sequences are GTSNPN and SVGIG (reference sequence). The CDR3 spans 14 residues. The primer mix had 60 Vbeta and 13 Jbeta primers. The repertoire was sequenced with immunoSEQ multiplex PCR; TCRdb's copy has only in-frame clones and lacks some. Seen here are fewer than 130,000 clones, 65% to 80% observed once, and the top ten hold 2.5% to 3%. This TCR was recovered from a woman in her fifties or sixties in good health and CMV-seropositive. The sample was PBMCs. The gene calls are TRBV30 and TRBJ1-6; 7 bases fit TRBD1. Here the CDR3 reads CAWRAGTDHSPLHF. The CDR3 nucleotides read TGTGCCTGGAGGGCCGGGACAGATCATTCACCCCTCCACTTT. Looking up the rest from reference TRBV30 and TRBJ1-6 gives the full variable domain: SQTIHQWPATLVQPVGSPLSLECTVEGTSNPNLYWYRQAAGRGLQLLFYSVGIGQISSEVPQNLSASRPQDRQFILSSKKLLLSDSGFYLCAWRAGTDHSPLHFGNGTRLTVT.